The rows below give T cell receptor beta chains drawn from one sample of a study of response to subunit inactivated influenza vaccine. TCRdb re-derived calls from the RT-PCR reads in MiXCR, one entry per CDR3 protein. The sample holds under 800,000 distinct CDR3 sequences, about 15% seen once. Source: PBMCs from blood, taken around 15 days before vaccination. The receptor source for this set is a middle-aged man who received an inactivated influenza vaccine. Both conserved end residues are part of each CDR3. Fields, in order: clone size, D gene, V gene, J gene, CDR3 protein, CDR3 DNA. The D gene is left open where the match is weak. Part of the rows lack a size; the others show once, few, many or a class for expanded clones.

>NA|TRBD1|TRBV7-2|TRBJ1-5
CASSIMDRGGQPQHF
TGTGCCAGCAGCATCATGGACAGGGGCGGCCAGCCCCAGCATTTT
>few|NA|TRBV5-1|TRBJ2-1
CASSLDRGEVYNEQFF
TGCGCCAGCAGCTTGGATCGCGGGGAGGTGTACAATGAGCAGTTCTTC
>NA|NA|TRBV29-1|TRBJ2-5
CSVEYILWQETQYF
TGCAGCGTTGAATATATACTCTGGCAAGAGACCCAGTACTTC
>NA|TRBD1|TRBV18|TRBJ2-5
CASSPKTGGGETQYF
TGTGCCAGCTCACCTAAGACAGGGGGCGGTGAGACCCAGTACTTC
>NA|NA|TRBV27|TRBJ2-2
CASTYRNTGELFF
TGTGCCAGCACCTACAGGAACACCGGGGAGCTGTTTTTT
>NA|NA|TRBV12-3/TRBV12-4|TRBJ2-7
CASSKGHGAYEQYF
TGTGCCAGCAGTAAGGGACACGGGGCCTACGAGCAGTACTTC
>NA|TRBD2|TRBV12-3/TRBV12-4|TRBJ2-3
CTLSLKTSGGYSDTQYF
TGTACCCTCAGCCTGAAGACTAGCGGGGGGTACAGTGATACGCAGTATTTT
>many|NA|TRBV7-9|TRBJ2-4
CASSLNVLAKNIQYF
TGTGCCAGCAGCCTTAATGTACTAGCCAAAAACATTCAGTACTTC
>few|TRBD2|TRBV3-1|TRBJ2-1
CASSQLAGGPSNEQFF
TGTGCCAGCAGCCAATTAGCGGGAGGGCCGTCTAATGAGCAGTTCTTC
>few|NA|TRBV29-1|TRBJ2-1
CSGEGHGDNEQFF
TGCAGCGGGGAGGGACACGGAGACAATGAGCAGTTCTTC
>few|TRBD2|TRBV5-5|TRBJ2-1
CASSSFVSNGRVVEQFF
TGTGCCAGCAGCAGCTTTGTTAGTAACGGGAGGGTCGTTGAGCAGTTCTTC
>few|NA|TRBV20-1|TRBJ1-5
CSAETGKSKPQHF
TGCAGTGCTGAAACAGGGAAGAGTAAGCCCCAGCATTTT
>few|NA|TRBV6-5|TRBJ2-5
CACGEETQYF
TGTGCTTGCGGTGAAGAGACCCAGTACTTC
>many|NA|TRBV29-1|TRBJ2-1
CSVEGRAGHNEQFF
TGCAGCGTTGAAGGGAGGGCGGGCCACAATGAGCAGTTCTTC
>NA|NA|TRBV20-1|TRBJ2-5
CSAQRGNEETQYF
TGCAGTGCGCAGCGAGGGAATGAAGAGACCCAGTACTTC
>NA|TRBD2|TRBV9|TRBJ2-1
CASSVAPSWPVAGYYNEQFF
TGTGCCAGCAGCGTAGCCCCTTCGTGGCCGGTAGCGGGGTACTACAATGAGCAGTTCTTC
>NA|TRBD2|TRBV29-1|TRBJ2-3
CSVVRGRSTDTQYF
TGCAGCGTTGTTCGCGGGAGATCGACAGATACGCAGTATTTT
>few|TRBD2|TRBV14|TRBJ2-2
CASRNSGGPTGELFF
TGTGCCAGCAGGAACAGCGGGGGGCCCACCGGGGAGCTGTTTTTT
>few|TRBD2|TRBV9|TRBJ2-3
CASSFSGRPDTQYF
TGTGCCAGCAGCTTTAGCGGGAGACCAGATACGCAGTATTTT
>NA|NA|TRBV7-2|TRBJ2-1
CASSLGPYRNNEQFF
TGTGCCAGCAGCTTAGGGCCCTACCGGAACAATGAGCAGTTCTTC
>NA|NA|TRBV7-9|TRBJ1-1
CASSLAPGSGTEAFF
TGTGCCAGCAGCTTAGCGCCAGGGTCGGGCACTGAAGCTTTCTTT
>NA|NA|TRBV28|TRBJ2-3
CASSFRIRGTDTQYF
TGTGCCAGCAGTTTTAGGATCCGGGGGACAGATACGCAGTATTTT
>many|NA|TRBV5-1|TRBJ1-1
CASRRGDTEAFF
TGCGCCAGCAGACGAGGGGACACTGAAGCTTTCTTT
>many|NA|TRBV6-2/TRBV6-3|TRBJ2-1
CASSDYSHHNEQFF
TGTGCCAGCAGTGACTACTCGCACCACAATGAGCAGTTCTTC
>NA|NA|TRBV29-1|TRBJ1-5
CSVHAGGNQPQHF
TGCAGCGTTCATGCAGGGGGCAATCAGCCCCAGCATTTT
>few|NA|TRBV10-3|TRBJ2-2
CAIAEAGPSGELFF
TGTGCCATCGCGGAGGCAGGGCCATCAGGGGAGCTGTTTTTT
>few|TRBD2|TRBV6-2/TRBV6-3|TRBJ2-5
CASSYSFSGSGETQYF
TGTGCCAGCAGTTACTCGTTTAGCGGGAGTGGAGAGACCCAGTACTTC
>NA|NA|TRBV12-3/TRBV12-4|TRBJ2-3
CASSSEGTSTDTQYF
TGTGCCAGCAGTTCGGAAGGGACTAGCACAGATACGCAGTATTTT
>few|NA|TRBV20-1|TRBJ2-7
CSARVPGQRLYEQYF
TGCAGTGCACGCGTACCAGGACAGCGCCTCTACGAGCAGTACTTC
>NA|NA|TRBV2|TRBJ2-7
CASSRGLSVREQYF
TGTGCCAGCAGTAGGGGGTTGTCAGTCCGCGAGCAGTACTTC
>few|TRBD1|TRBV5-7|TRBJ2-7
CASSLGQGAAEQYF
TGTGCCAGCAGCTTGGGACAGGGGGCGGCCGAGCAGTACTTC
>few|NA|TRBV7-2|TRBJ2-5
CASSLALWVKTQYF
TGTGCCAGCAGCTTAGCGCTGTGGGTAAAGACCCAGTACTTC
>many|NA|TRBV7-9|TRBJ2-3
CASSLEHSTDTQYF
TGTGCCAGCAGCTTAGAGCACTCCACAGATACGCAGTATTTT
>few|NA|TRBV7-9|TRBJ1-1
CASRDLTDLNTEAFF
TGTGCCAGCAGGGATTTGACGGACTTGAACACTGAAGCTTTCTTT
>NA|NA|TRBV12-3/TRBV12-4|TRBJ2-7
CASCRDTNVEQYF
TGTGCCAGTTGCCGGGACACTAACGTGGAGCAGTACTTC
>NA|NA|TRBV14|TRBJ1-2
CASSQGLAPYGYTF
TGTGCCAGCAGCCAAGGCCTGGCCCCCTATGGCTACACCTTC
>few|NA|TRBV27|TRBJ2-1
CASSFRRVVSNEQFF
TGTGCCAGCAGTTTCCGCAGGGTAGTAAGCAATGAGCAGTTCTTC
>NA|NA|TRBV12-3/TRBV12-4|TRBJ2-7
CASSLERPPAYEQYF
TGTGCCAGCAGTTTAGAGCGACCCCCCGCCTACGAGCAGTACTTC
>few|NA|TRBV24-1|TRBJ2-1
CATSDLTRANEQFF
TGTGCCACCAGTGACCTGACTCGGGCCAATGAGCAGTTCTTC
>once|NA|TRBV19|TRBJ1-5
CASSTYSLSNQPQHF
TGTGCCAGTAGTACTTACAGCTTAAGCAATCAGCCCCAGCATTTT
>many|TRBD2|TRBV6-1|TRBJ2-1
CASQPESGGQFF
TGTGCCAGCCAGCCCGAGAGCGGGGGACAGTTCTTC
>NA|TRBD2|TRBV20-1|TRBJ2-3
CSDRRGAEDTQYF
TGCAGTGATAGGCGGGGGGCTGAAGATACGCAGTATTTT
>few|TRBD2|TRBV4-2|TRBJ2-2
CASSRGGLAGPPGTGELFF
TGTGCCAGCAGCCGGGGGGGACTAGCGGGACCTCCGGGCACCGGGGAGCTGTTTTTT
>many|NA|TRBV6-1|TRBJ1-2
CASSVNGGYGYTF
TGTGCCAGCAGTGTCAATGGGGGCTATGGCTACACCTTC
>few|TRBD1|TRBV20-1|TRBJ1-1
CSANHGAGGMNTEAFF
TGCAGTGCTAATCATGGGGCAGGGGGCATGAACACTGAAGCTTTCTTT